Sequencing of this TCR beta chain was carried out in a study of metastatic and nonmetastatic thyroid tumors. In the study overall: Where malignant and benign thyroid patients were concerned, repertoires were compared across blood and tumor or nodule tissue.

Authors' processing steps: Construction of a distant-metastasis classifier for papillary thyroid cancer relied on CDR3 differences across clinicopathological groups. TCRdb called clones again from the PCR reads with MiXCR. V and J calls and clone size were set by TCRdb, not the authors. The sample contains 3,500 to 4,500 clones, around 25% of which appear only once. V was clipped by 3 bases and J by 2 bases; unmatched bases: 6. The CDR3 length is 15 residues. CDR1 and CDR2 from the germline V gene are MNHNS and SASEGT. Nobody among the patients had been given any treatment before thyroid surgery. Findings and limits, study-wide: For both blood and tumor, malignant thyroid tumors reportedly showed significantly higher TCR beta diversity than benign nodules did.

Only a few counts were recorded for this clone. Its antigen remains unidentified. Sequencing was performed on tumor tissue. This clonotype originated in a male donor with papillary thyroid cancer or a benign thyroid nodule (not recorded which). Some clones in this sample may be carry-over from other donors' samples. The chain employs TRBV6-1 and TRBJ2-5; TRBD2 matches 7 bases. DNA for the CDR3: TGTGCCAGCAGTGAGGTCGGCGGGGGACAAGAGACCCAGTACTTC. Amino acids: CASSEVGGGQETQYF.